Presented here are 14 T cell receptor beta chains from one specimen sequenced in a study of graft-versus-host responses after intestinal transplantation. Using immunoSEQ multiplex PCR, the repertoire was profiled, and TCRdb retains in-frame clones only, with some absent. The sample holds 40,000 or so clones; roughly 86% are singletons and the top ten take 7% to 7.5%. The starting material was PBMCs, obtained almost 270 days after transplant. All receptors derive from a human patient who received an intestinal transplant, so some T cells may come from the graft donor.

The chain employs TRBV7-8 and TRBJ1-2; D is uncertain. The CDR3 is 14 residues long. CDR1 and CDR2 (germline): SGHVS, FQNEAQ. Trimming took 5 bases from V and 5 from J, leaving 15 bases between them. The CDR3 region has the DNA TGTGCCAGCAGCGAATACGGCCAAGGGTATGGCTACACCTTC. It translates to CASSEYGQGYGYTF.

This clone was seen just once. V is TRBV5-1 and J is TRBJ2-3; 9 bases agree with TRBD1. Germline lookup yields CDR1 SGHRS and CDR2 YFSETQ. The CDR3 totals 14 residues. Trimming cost V 7 bases and J 3 bases; bases outside gene matches: 6. This CDR3 is CASFRDRETDTQYF. The CDR3 coding sequence is TGCGCCAGCTTTCGGGACAGGGAAACAGATACGCAGTATTTT. The full variable domain, its missing parts supplied by reference TRBV5-1 and TRBJ2-3, is KAGVTQTPRYLIKTRGQQVTLSCSPISGHRSVSWYQQTPGQGLQFLFEYFSETQRNKGNFPGRFSGRQFSNSRSEMNVSTLELGDSALYLCASFRDRETDTQYFGPGTRLTVL.

This rearrangement joins TRBV9 to TRBJ1-3; TRBD1 is a possible D gene (5 bases). The CDR3 has 15 amino acids. V was cut by 0 bases and J by 2 bases, with 9 bases left in between. Germline V gene data show CDR1 as SGDLS and CDR2 as YYNGEE. DNA of the CDR3: TGTGCCAGCAGCGTAGTGGGGGTTGCTGGAAACACCATATATTTT. This codes for CASSVVGVAGNTIYF.

This rearrangement joins TRBV9 to TRBJ2-3, with D possibly being TRBD1 or TRBD2 (5 bases each). Germline values: CDR1 SGDLS, CDR2 YYNGEE. V dropped 0 bases and J dropped 5 bases, with 28 bases sitting between them. The CDR3 has 20 amino acids. Written as DNA, the CDR3 is TGTGCCAGCAGCGTAGTCCCCCTTGTCCCGGGACGTGTTAGTGGAGATACGCAGTATTTT. Encoded protein: CASSVVPLVPGRVSGDTQYF.

With respect to this clone: An end of the junction does not agree with germline; a read error may underlie this. This chain links TRBV11-3 with TRBJ1-4, with D possibly being TRBD1 (5 bases). The germline gives CDR1 SGHNT, CDR2 YENEEA. This CDR3 is 15 amino acids long. The CDR3 loop is CASSLDMRGNEKLFF. DNA of the CDR3: TGTGCCAGCAGCCTAGATATGAGGGGTAATGAAAAACTGTTTTTT.

CDR3 nucleotide sequence: TGTGCCAGCAGCGTAGGGTTGCAGGGAAATGAGCAGTTCTTC. This encodes CASSVGLQGNEQFF. V is TRBV9 and J is TRBJ2-1; the D gene is possibly TRBD1 (5 bases). With 0 bases removed from V and 7 bases from J, the gap between germline ends came to 11 bases. The CDR3 sequence is 14 residues long. Germline V gene lookup returns CDR1 SGDLS and CDR2 YYNGEE.

This chain joins TRBV7-9 and TRBJ1-3; weak D call: TRBD1 (5 bases). Trimming took 0 bases from V and 4 from J, leaving 19 bases between them. Germline lookup yields CDR1 SEHNR and CDR2 FQNEAQ (reference sequence). The CDR3 runs 18 residues. The CDR3 DNA sequence: TGTGCCAGCAGCTTAGCCCTCCGGTGGACTGAGGGGGGAAACACCATATATTTT. Protein product: CASSLALRWTEGGNTIYF.

This clone showed up just once. The chain combines TRBV5-6 with TRBJ2-2; D call uncertain. V was shortened by 1 base and J by 1 base, with 2 bases between the two germline ends. CDR1 and CDR2 (germline): SGHDT, YYEEEE. The CDR3 consists of 13 residues. The CDR3: CASSLLNTGELFF. CDR3 sequence (DNA): TGTGCCAGCAGCTTGCTGAACACCGGGGAGCTGTTTTTT.

The chain recombines TRBV11-3 with TRBJ1-3; D is ambiguous. Trimming removed 1 base at V and 0 bases at J, with 4 bases between. CDR1 and CDR2 from the germline V gene are SGHNT and YENEEA. The CDR3 consists of 14 residues. The CDR3 coding sequence is TGTGCCAGCAGCTTAGCGGTCTCTGGAAACACCATATATTTT. Its protein is CASSLAVSGNTIYF.

This clone occurred once. The chain couples TRBV19 to TRBJ1-1; possibly TRBD1 for D (5 bases). V dropped 4 bases and J dropped 4 bases, with 19 bases sitting between them. This CDR3 region has 16 residues. CDR1 LNHDA and CDR2 SQIVND come from the germline V gene (reference sequence). The CDR3 protein is CASSKGEGMGFTEAFF. The CDR3 coding sequence is TGTGCCAGTAGTAAGGGTGAGGGGATGGGGTTCACTGAAGCTTTCTTT. Complete variable domain (other parts from reference TRBV19 and TRBJ1-1): DGGITQSPKYLFRKEGQNVTLSCEQNLNHDAMYWYRQDPGQGLRLIYYSQIVNDFQKGDIAEGYSVSREKKESFPLTVTSAQKNPTAFYLCASSKGEGMGFTEAFFGQGTRLTVV.

The CDR3 here is CASTPGGTAYGYTF. In DNA form, the CDR3 reads TGTGCCAGTACCCCGGGGGGGACAGCTTATGGCTACACCTTC. This chain connects TRBV19 to TRBJ1-2; 7 bases are shared with TRBD1. This CDR3 is 14 amino acids long. The ends lost 7 bases at V and 5 bases at J; junction bases unmatched: 10. The germline gives CDR1 LNHDA, CDR2 SQIVND (reference sequence).

This clone was observed a single time. The rearrangement uses TRBV4-1 and TRBJ1-1; D might be TRBD1 (5 bases). The CDR3 loop spans 16 amino acids. Germline V gene sequence: CDR1 MGHRA, CDR2 YSYEKL. The germline V and J ends were trimmed by 0 bases and 0 bases, with 11 bases remaining between them. The CDR3 region has the DNA TGCGCCAGCAGCCAAGATAATTCAGGGATGAACACTGAAGCTTTCTTT. Its protein is CASSQDNSGMNTEAFF.

The chain uses TRBV6-1 and TRBJ2-1; D remains unclear. Trimming left V 6 bases short and J 6 bases short, with 12 bases between. In germline, CDR1 is MNHNS, CDR2 SASEGT. CDR3 length: 13 residues. In DNA form, the CDR3 reads TGTGCCAGCAGAATAAATCCACTCAATGAGCAGTTCTTC. It codes for CASRINPLNEQFF.

The chain employs TRBV6-6 and TRBJ2-1; TRBD1 aligns across 11 bases. CDR3 size: 15 residues. Germline values: CDR1 MNHNY, CDR2 SVGAGI (reference sequence). The junction had 8 bases not matched to a gene; V was cut back by 4 bases and J by 9 bases. The CDR3 loop is CASSSPGTGGSEQFF. Here the CDR3 DNA reads TGTGCCAGCAGTTCTCCCGGGACAGGGGGTAGTGAGCAGTTCTTC.